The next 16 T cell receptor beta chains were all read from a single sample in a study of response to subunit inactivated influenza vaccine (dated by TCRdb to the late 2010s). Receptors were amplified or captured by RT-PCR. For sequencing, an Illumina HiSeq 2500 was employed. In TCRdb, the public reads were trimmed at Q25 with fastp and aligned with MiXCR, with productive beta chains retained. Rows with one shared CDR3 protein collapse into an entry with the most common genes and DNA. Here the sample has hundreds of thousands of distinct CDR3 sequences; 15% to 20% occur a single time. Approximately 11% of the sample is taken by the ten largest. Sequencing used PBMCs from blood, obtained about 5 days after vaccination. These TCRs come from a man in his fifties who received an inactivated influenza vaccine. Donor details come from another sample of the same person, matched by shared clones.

In nucleotides, the CDR3 is TGTGCCAGCAGTTCAGGGTTCAATCAGCCCCAGCATTTT. Protein: CASSSGFNQPQHF. The rearrangement joins TRBV6-5 to TRBJ1-5, with D maybe TRBD1 (5 bases). The V gene's germline CDR1 is MNHEY and CDR2 SVGAGI. V was shortened by 4 bases and J by 3 bases, with 7 bases between the two germline ends. The CDR3 has 13 residues.

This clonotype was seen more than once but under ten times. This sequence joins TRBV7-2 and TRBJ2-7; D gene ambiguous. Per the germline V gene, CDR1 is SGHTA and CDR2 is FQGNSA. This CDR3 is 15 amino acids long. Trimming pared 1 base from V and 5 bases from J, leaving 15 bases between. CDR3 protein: CASSLGQILSHEQYF. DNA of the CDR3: TGTGCCAGCAGCTTAGGTCAGATTTTATCCCACGAGCAGTACTTC.

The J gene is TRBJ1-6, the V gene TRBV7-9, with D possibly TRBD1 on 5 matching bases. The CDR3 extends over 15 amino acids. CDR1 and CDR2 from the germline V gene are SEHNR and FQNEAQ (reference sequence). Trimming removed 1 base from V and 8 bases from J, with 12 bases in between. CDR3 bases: TGTGCCAGCAGCTTAGTTAGGGGAGCAGATTCACCCCTCCACTTT. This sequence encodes CASSLVRGADSPLHF. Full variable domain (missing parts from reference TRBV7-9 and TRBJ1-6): DTGVSQNPRHKITKRGQNVTFRCDPISEHNRLYWYRQTLGQGPEFLTYFQNEAQLEKSRLLSDRFSAERPKGSFSTLEIQRTEQGDSAMYLCASSLVRGADSPLHFGNGTRLTVT.

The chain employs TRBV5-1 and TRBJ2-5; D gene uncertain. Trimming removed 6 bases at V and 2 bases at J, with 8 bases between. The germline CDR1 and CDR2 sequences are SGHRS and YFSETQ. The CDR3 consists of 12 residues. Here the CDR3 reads CASKAEQETQYF. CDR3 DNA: TGCGCCAGCAAAGCAGAGCAAGAGACCCAGTACTTC.

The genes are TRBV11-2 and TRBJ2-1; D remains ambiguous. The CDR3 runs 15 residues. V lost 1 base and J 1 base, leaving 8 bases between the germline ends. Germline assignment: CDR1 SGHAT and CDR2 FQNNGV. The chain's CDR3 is CASSLVGKSYNEQFF. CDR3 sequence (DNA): TGTGCCAGCAGCTTAGTGGGGAAGTCCTACAATGAGCAGTTCTTC.

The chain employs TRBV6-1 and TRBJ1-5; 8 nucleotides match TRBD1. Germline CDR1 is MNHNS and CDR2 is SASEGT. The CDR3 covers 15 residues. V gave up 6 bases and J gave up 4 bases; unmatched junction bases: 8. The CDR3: CASRPRRGLNQPQHF. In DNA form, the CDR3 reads TGTGCCAGCAGGCCACGCAGGGGGCTTAATCAGCCCCAGCATTTT.

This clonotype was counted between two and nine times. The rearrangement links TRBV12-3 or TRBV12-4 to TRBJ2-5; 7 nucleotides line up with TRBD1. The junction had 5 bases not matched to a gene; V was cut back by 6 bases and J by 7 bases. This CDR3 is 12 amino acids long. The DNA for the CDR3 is TGTGCCAGCAGAAAGGACAGGCTGACCCAGTACTTC. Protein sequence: CASRKDRLTQYF.

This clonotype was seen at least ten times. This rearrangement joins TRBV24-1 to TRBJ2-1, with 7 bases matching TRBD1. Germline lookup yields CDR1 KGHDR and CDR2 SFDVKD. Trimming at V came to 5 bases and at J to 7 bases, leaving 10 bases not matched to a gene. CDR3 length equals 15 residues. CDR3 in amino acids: CATSGYRGVQNEQFF. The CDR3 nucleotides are TGTGCCACCAGTGGGTACAGGGGAGTCCAAAATGAGCAGTTCTTC.

CDR3: CASSVVAGRGEQFF. In DNA, the CDR3 is TGTGCCAGCAGCGTAGTTGCGGGGAGGGGTGAGCAGTTCTTC. The chain is built from TRBV9 and TRBJ2-1, with TRBD2 matching over 7 bases. The CDR3 runs 14 residues. Germline assignment: CDR1 SGDLS and CDR2 YYNGEE. The ends lost 0 bases at V and 9 bases at J; junction bases unmatched: 6.

The CDR3 region is CASSQAQGGSYEQYF. The CDR3 region has the DNA TGTGCCAGCAGCCAAGCCCAGGGGGGTAGCTACGAGCAGTACTTC. The V gene is TRBV4-2, the J gene TRBJ2-7; maybe TRBD1 (7 bases). This CDR3 is 15 amino acids long. V was cut by 1 base and J by 3 bases, with 13 bases left in between. In germline, CDR1 is LGHNA, CDR2 YNFKEQ.

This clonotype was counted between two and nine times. CDR3 amino acids: CASSVAPGDTQYF. CDR3 bases: TGTGCCAGCAGCGTAGCTCCGGGCGATACGCAGTATTTT. The chain employs TRBV9 and TRBJ2-3, with D uncertain. The CDR3 covers 13 residues. In germline, CDR1 is SGDLS, CDR2 YYNGEE. V shed 0 bases and J shed 6 bases, with 8 bases lying between them.

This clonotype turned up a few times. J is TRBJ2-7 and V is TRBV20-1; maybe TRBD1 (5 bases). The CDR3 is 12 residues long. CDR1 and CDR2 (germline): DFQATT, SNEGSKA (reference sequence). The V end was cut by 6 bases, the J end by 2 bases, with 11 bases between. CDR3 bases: TGCAGTGCCGGTGGGGCAGCCTACGAGCAGTACTTC. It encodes CSAGGAAYEQYF.

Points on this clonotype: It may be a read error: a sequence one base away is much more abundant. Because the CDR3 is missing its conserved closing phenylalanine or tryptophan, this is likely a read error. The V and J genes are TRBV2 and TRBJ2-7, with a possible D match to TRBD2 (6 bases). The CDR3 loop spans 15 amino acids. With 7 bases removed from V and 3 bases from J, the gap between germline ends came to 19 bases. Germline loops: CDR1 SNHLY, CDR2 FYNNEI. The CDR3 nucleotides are TGTGCCAGCATGGCGGGAAGCGAACTAGTCTACGAGCAGTACTTA. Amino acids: CASMAGSELVYEQYL.

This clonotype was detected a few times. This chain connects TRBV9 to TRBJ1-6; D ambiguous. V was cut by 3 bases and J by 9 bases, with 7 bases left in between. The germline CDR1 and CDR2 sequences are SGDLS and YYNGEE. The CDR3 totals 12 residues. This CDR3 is CASSDVGSPLHF. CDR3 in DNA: TGTGCCAGCAGCGACGTTGGTTCACCCCTCCACTTT.

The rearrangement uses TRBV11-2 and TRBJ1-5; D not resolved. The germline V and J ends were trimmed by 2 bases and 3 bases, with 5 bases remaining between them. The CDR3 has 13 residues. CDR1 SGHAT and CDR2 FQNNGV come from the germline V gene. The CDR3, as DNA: TGTGCCAGCAGCTTAAGTCCCAATCAGCCCCAGCATTTT. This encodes CASSLSPNQPQHF.

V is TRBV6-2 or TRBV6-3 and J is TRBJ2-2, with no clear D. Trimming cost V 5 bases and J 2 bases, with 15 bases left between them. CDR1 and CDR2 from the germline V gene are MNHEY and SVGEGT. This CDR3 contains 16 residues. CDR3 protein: CASSEVFLLNTGELFF. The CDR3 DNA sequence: TGTGCCAGCAGTGAGGTCTTCCTCCTCAACACCGGGGAGCTGTTTTTT.